A selection of T cell receptor beta chains follows, all from one sample in a study of shared clonotypes between healthy human individuals. Sequencing was performed with immunoSEQ multiplex PCR; in TCRdb, only in-frame clones are kept and a portion is missing. The sample yields some 240,000 clones, over 50% seen once. The material sequenced was memory CD4+ T cells sorted from blood. The source of these receptors is a man aged 30-40 years in good health. The conserved cysteine and the conserved F or W are not part of the CDR3 here.

>TRBJ2-1|TRBV7-3
ASSLTPGLAYNEQF
>TRBJ2-2|TRBV18
ASSPQGGHTGELF
>TRBJ2-7|TRBV7-2
ASSFSVGGASVYEQY
>TRBJ2-7|TRBV7-3
ASSLTGNEQY
>TRBJ2-7|TRBV7-8
ASSHISEQY
>TRBJ2-5|TRBV5-1
ASSLTAYQETQY
>TRBJ2-5|TRBV9
ASSVEPSQETQY
>TRBJ2-3|TRBV11-3
ASSSGGFTDTQY
>TRBJ2-3|TRBV5-6
ASSSFPGGDTDTQY
>TRBJ2-3|TRBV5-6
ASSLVTGDTQY
>TRBJ2-3|TRBV11-2
ASSLFADAATQY
>TRBJ2-7|TRBV7-9
ASSLTHLPGGQPQYEQY
>TRBJ2-7|TRBV18
ASSGQGVYEQY
>TRBJ2-1|TRBV29-1
SAAGTGRNEQF
>TRBJ2-5|TRBV28
ASEGSPSLQTQY
>TRBJ2-1|TRBV6-4
ASSDTSGSYNEQF
>TRBJ2-1|TRBV5-4
ASSLAEAIRGRGFGEQF
>TRBJ2-3|TRBV13
ASSLLPGTIADTQY
>TRBJ1-5|TRBV6-1
ATLFKEAQH
>TRBJ1-1|TRBV5-1
ASSLTAGAGGNTEAF
>TRBJ1-5|TRBV19
ASNFQGRLNQPQH
>TRBJ2-5|TRBV4-1
ASSLTGSAETQY
>TRBJ1-4|TRBV7-9
ASSLGQGPNEKLF
>TRBJ2-1|TRBV27
ASTSLSGHSYNEQF
>TRBJ2-3|TRBV11-2
ASSRLVGTDTQY
>TRBJ1-4|TRBV2
ASTAWGEKLF
>TRBJ2-5|TRBV11-2
ASSLGLAGGGGQETQY
>TRBJ1-2|TRBV5-1
ASSLGWGQNPLGYGYT
>TRBJ1-1|TRBV28
ASSFGPGDTEAF
>TRBJ2-7|TRBV25-1
ASSARSRSRTPSDEQY
>TRBJ2-7|TRBV25-1
ASSETGKTYEQY
>TRBJ2-5|TRBV11-3
ASSRGLAGGGETQY
>TRBJ2-5|TRBV11-3
ASSTSLGETQY
>TRBJ2-7|TRBV11-2
ASSVSGAAYEQY
>TRBJ2-1|TRBV9
ASSGRDRTYNEQF
>TRBJ1-1|TRBV10-2
ASRRTGDTEAF
>TRBJ2-1|TRBV7-9
ASSLGVTGNEQF
>TRBJ2-1|TRBV11-2
ASSLSRASGRGPYNEQF
>TRBJ2-1|TRBV10-3
AVLAGDSNEQF
>TRBJ2-1|TRBV29-1
SVERVDEQF
>TRBJ1-1|TRBV5-6
ASSLRLTGNTEAF
>TRBJ2-1|TRBV15
ATSRARVGLARSEQF
>TRBJ2-7|TRBV14
ASSGDSYSYEQY
>TRBJ2-7|TRBV15
ATSGGGTYEQY
>TRBJ1-4|TRBV6-4
ASPLPQGRSNEKLF
>TRBJ2-7|TRBV7-2
ASSLAGYPLDEQY
>TRBJ2-7|TRBV6-5
AAHRASGSNEQY
>TRBJ2-7|TRBV28
ASSRLYEQY